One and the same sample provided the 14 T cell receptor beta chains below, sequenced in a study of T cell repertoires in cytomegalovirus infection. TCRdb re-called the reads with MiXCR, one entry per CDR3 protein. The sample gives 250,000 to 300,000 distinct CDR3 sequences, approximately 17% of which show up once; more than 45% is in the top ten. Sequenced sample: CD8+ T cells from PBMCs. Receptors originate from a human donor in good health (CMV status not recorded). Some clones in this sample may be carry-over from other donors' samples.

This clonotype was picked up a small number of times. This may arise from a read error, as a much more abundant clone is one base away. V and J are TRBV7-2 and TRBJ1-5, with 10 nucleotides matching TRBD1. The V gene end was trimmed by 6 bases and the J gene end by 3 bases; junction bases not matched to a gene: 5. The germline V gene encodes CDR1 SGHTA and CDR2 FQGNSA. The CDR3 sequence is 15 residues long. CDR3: CASSSGQGNNQPQHF. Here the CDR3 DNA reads TGTGCCAGCAGTTCGGGACAGGGGAACAATCAGCCCCAGCATTTT. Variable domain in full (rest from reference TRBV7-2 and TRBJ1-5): GAGVSQSPSNKVTEKGKDVELRCDPISGHTALYWYRQSLGQGLEFLIYFQGNSAPDKSGLPSDRFSAERTGGSVSTLTIQRTQQEDSAVYLCASSSGQGNNQPQHFGDGTRLSIL.

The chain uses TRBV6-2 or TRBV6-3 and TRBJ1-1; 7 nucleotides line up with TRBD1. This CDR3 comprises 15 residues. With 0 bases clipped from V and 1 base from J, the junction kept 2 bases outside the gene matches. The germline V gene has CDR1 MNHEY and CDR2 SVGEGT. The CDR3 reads CASSYSRDRNTEAFF. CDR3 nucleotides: TGTGCCAGCAGTTACTCGAGGGACAGGAACACTGAAGCTTTCTTT.

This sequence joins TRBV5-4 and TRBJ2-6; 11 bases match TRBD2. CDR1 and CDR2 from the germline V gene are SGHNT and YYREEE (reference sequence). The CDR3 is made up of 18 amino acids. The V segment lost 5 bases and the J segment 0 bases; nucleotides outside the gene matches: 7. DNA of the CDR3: TGTGCCAGCAGGGGATTACTAGCGGGGGACTCTGGGGCCAACGTCCTGACTTTC. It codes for CASRGLLAGDSGANVLTF.

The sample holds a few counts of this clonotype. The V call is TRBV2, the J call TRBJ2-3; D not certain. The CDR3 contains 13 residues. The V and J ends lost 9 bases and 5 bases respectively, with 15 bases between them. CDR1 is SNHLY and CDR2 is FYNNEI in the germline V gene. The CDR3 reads CARHPLPGDTQYF. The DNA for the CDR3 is TGTGCCAGGCATCCCCTACCCGGAGATACGCAGTATTTT.

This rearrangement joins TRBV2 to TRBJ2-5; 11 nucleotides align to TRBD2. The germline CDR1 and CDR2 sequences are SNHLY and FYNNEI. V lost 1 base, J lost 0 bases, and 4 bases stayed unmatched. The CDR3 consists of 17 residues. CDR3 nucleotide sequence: TGTGCCAGCAGTGAAGGGCCTAGCGGGGGGTACCAAGAGACCCAGTACTTC. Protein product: CASSEGPSGGYQETQYF.

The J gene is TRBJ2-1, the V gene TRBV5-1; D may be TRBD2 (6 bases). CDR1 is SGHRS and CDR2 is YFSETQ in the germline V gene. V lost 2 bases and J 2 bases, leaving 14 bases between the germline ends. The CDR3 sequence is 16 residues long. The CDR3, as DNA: TGCGCCAGCAGCTTAAACGAAGGCGGGGCCTACAATGAGCAGTTCTTC. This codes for CASSLNEGGAYNEQFF.

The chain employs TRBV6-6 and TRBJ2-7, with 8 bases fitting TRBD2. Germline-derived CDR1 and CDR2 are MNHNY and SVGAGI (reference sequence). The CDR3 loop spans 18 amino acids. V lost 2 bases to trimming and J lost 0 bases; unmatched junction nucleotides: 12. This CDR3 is CASSYLGPSGRSSYEQYF. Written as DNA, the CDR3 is TGTGCCAGCAGTTACCTAGGGCCTAGCGGGCGCAGCTCCTACGAGCAGTACTTC.

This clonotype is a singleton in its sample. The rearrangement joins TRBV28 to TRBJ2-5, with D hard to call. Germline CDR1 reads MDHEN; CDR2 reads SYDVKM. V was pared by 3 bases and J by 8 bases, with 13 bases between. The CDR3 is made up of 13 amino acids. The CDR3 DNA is TGTGCCAGCAGTTTCCGTGGGCTCGTCACCCAGTACTTC. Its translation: CASSFRGLVTQYF.

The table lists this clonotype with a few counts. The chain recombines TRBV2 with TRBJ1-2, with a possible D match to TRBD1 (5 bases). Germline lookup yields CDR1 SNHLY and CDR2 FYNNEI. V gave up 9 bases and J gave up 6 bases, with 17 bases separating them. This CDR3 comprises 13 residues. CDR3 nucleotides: TGTGCCAGGGAGGACTCTGGGGGTGATGGCTACACCTTC. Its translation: CAREDSGGDGYTF.

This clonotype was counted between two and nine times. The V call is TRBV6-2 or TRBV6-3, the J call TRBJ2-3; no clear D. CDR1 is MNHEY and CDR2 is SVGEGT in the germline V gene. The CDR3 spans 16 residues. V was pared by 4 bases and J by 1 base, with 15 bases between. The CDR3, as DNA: TGTGCCAGCAGTTTAAGCGTCTGGGGTGGCACAGATACGCAGTATTTT. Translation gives CASSLSVWGGTDTQYF.

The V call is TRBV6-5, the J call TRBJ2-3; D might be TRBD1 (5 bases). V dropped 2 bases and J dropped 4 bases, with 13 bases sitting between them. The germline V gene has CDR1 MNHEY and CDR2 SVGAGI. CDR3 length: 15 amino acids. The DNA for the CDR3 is TGTGCCAGCAGTTACAGGTTTCAGGGTTCAGATACGCAGTATTTT. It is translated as CASSYRFQGSDTQYF.

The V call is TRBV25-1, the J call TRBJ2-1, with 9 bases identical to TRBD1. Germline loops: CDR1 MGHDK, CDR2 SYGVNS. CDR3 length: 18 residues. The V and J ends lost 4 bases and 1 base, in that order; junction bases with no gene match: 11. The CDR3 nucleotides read TGTGCCAGCAGTGGGGGGACAGGGAAAAGAGGATCCTACAATGAGCAGTTCTTC. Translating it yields CASSGGTGKRGSYNEQFF.

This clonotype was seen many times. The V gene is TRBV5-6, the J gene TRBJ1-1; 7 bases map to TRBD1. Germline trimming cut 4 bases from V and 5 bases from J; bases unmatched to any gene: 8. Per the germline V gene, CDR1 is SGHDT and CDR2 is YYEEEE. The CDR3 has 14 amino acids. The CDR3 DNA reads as TGTGCCAGCAGCCCCGACAGGGATCTGACTGAAGCTTTCTTT. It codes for CASSPDRDLTEAFF.

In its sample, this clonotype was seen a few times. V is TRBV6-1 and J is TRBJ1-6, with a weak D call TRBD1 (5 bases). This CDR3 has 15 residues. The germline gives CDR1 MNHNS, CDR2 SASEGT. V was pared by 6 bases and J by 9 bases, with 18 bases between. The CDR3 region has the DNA TGTGCCAGCAGGGTGACAGAAGGTTGGGGTTCACCCCTCCACTTT. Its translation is CASRVTEGWGSPLHF.